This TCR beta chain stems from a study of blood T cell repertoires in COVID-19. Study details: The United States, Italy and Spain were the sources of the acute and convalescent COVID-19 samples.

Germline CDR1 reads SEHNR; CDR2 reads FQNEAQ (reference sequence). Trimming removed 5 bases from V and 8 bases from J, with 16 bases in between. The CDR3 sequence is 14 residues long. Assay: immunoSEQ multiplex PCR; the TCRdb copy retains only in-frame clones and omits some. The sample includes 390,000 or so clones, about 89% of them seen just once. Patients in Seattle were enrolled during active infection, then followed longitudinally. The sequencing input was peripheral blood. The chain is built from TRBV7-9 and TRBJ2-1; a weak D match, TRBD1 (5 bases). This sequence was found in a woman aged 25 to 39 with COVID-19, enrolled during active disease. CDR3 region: CASSPSGAVDEQFF. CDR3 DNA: TGTGCCAGCAGCCCCAGTGGGGCCGTCGATGAGCAGTTCTTC.